This T cell receptor (beta chain) was retrieved from a study of OX40 agonist ivuxolimab in advanced cancers. Libraries were prepared by immunoSEQ multiplex PCR; TCRdb keeps only in-frame clonotypes and omits some of them. Of about 45,000 clones detected, around 90% appear once; the ten largest clones hold 15% to 20%. This material consisted of CD4+ or CD8+ T cells sorted from blood, taken in a trial of the OX40 agonist ivuxolimab. This sequence was found in an adult with an advanced solid tumor such as melanoma, head and neck, liver or kidney cancer.

The CDR3 nucleotides are TGTGCCAGCAGCTCGGGGGGTACTGAGCAGTACTTC. Protein: CASSSGGTEQYF. The V and J genes are TRBV7-6 and TRBJ2-7; 7 bases are a match to TRBD2. The germline V gene encodes CDR1 SGHVS and CDR2 FNYEAQ. The junction had 4 bases not matched to a gene; V was cut back by 4 bases and J by 7 bases. CDR3 length equals 12 residues.